This TCR beta chain was sequenced for a study of blood T cell repertoires in COVID-19 (dated by TCRdb to about 2020). Looking at the study overall: The collaborator samples originated in the United States, Italy and Spain and spanned the acute and convalescent phases of COVID-19. The prospective study material was composed of cDNA or gDNA derived from T cells, B-cell-depleted T cells, or PBMCs. The dataset comprised deeply sampled blood TCRbeta repertoires from subjects exposed to, actively infected with, or recovered from COVID-19. A freely available public database, intended as a resource for researchers studying the immune response to SARS-CoV-2, is where the repertoires were released. The samples were drawn from the first 160 participants of the ongoing ImmuneRACE study and from about 1,200 subjects provided by 6 global collaborators. Nearly every sample came with metadata listing a de-identified subject ID, COVID-19 status, age in years and sex. HLA class I and class II types, where available, came from metadata supplied by the sample provider rather than from assay-based typing.

The collaborating institutions used their own protocols to collect whole blood in K2EDTA tubes. For TCRbeta analysis, collaborator samples were shipped as frozen whole blood, as isolated PBMCs, or as DNA extracted from either sample type. The study at large found these results: The quantity of clinical and demographic metadata differed by source and by participant and was supplied without curation.

Turning to this clone: No cognate antigen has been identified for it. There are no base qualities to consult, and no much larger clone falls within one base.

TCRbeta CDR3 regions were amplified from genomic DNA by means of the immunoSEQ Assay, a bias-controlled multiplex PCR. The authors' analysis ran thus. Within the assay, amplification of reference gene primers was used to estimate how many nucleated cells each sample contained. To quantify the absolute abundance of each unique TCRbeta CDR3 rearrangement, sequence reads were collapsed and filtered. Productive Simpson clonality was computed per sample as the square root of Simpson's diversity index over productive rearrangements. Drawn from immuneACCESS, this table holds only the in-frame rearrangements with V and J called that TCRdb kept. Clones are partly lost; checked studies trace under half to an unresolved V gene and leave the rest unexplained. Clonal size and the V and J genes are those of that table, whereas D and trimming came from the DNA. This sample lists 390,000 or so clones; 90% were detected once. Jointly, the top ten make up 6.5% of the sample.

CDR1 SNHLY and CDR2 FYNNEI are derived from the germline V gene. Trimmed from V: 4 bases; trimmed from J: 6 bases; junction bases lacking a gene match: 11. The CDR3, from cysteine to phenylalanine, totals 16 residues. CDR3 DNA is the only sequence kept; it has 48 bases, read in frame from the first base. This sequence uses TRBV2 and TRBJ2-2, with 7 bases matching TRBD1. This receptor was taken from a man aged 18 to 30 with active or convalescent COVID-19. The sequenced sample consisted of peripheral blood. The CDR3 region has the sequence CASSARQGVTPGELFF. The nucleotide sequence reads TGTGCCAGCAGTGCCCGACAGGGCGTTACTCCCGGGGAGCTGTTTTTT.